This T cell receptor (beta chain) was recovered during a study of OX40 agonist ivuxolimab in advanced cancers. Assay used: immunoSEQ multiplex PCR; TCRdb lists only in-frame clones, some missing. The sample yields more than 50,000 clones, around 83% seen once. Sequenced here: CD4+ or CD8+ T cells sorted from blood, sampled in a trial of the OX40 agonist ivuxolimab. This sequence originates from an adult with an advanced solid tumor such as melanoma, head and neck, liver or kidney cancer.

In DNA form, the CDR3 reads TGTGCTAGTGGTTCGGGGCGAGGTGGGAACACTGAAGCTTTCTTT. Residues: CASGSGRGGNTEAFF. V is TRBV12-5 and J is TRBJ1-1; D might be TRBD1 (5 bases). Trimming stripped 4 bases from V and 1 base from J, with 13 bases between. The CDR3 consists of 15 residues. The germline CDR1 and CDR2 sequences are LGHNT and FRNRAP.